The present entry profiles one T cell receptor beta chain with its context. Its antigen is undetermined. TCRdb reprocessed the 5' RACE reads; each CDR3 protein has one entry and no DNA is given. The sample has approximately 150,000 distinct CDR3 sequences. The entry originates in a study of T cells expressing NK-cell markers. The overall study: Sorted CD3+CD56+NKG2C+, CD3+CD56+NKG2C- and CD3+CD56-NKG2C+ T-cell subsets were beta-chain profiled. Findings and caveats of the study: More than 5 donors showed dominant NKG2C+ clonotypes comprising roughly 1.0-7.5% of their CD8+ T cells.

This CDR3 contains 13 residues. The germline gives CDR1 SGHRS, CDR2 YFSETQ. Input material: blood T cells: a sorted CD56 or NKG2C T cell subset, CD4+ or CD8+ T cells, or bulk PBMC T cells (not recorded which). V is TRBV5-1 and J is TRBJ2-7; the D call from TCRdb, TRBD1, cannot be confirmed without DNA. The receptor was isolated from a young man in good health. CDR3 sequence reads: CASSFKGSYEQYF.